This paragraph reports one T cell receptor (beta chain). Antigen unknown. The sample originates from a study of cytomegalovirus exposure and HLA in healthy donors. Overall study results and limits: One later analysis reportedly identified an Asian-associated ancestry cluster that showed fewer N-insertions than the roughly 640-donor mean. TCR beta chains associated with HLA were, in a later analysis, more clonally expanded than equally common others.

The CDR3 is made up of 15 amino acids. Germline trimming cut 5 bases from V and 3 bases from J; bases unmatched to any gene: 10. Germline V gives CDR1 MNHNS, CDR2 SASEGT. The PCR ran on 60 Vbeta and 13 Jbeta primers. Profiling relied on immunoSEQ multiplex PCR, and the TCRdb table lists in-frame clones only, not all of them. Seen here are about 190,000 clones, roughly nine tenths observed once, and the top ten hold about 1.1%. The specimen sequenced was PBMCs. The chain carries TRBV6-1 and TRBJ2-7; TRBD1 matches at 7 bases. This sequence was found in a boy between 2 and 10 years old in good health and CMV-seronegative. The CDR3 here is CASSRDPGQVYEQYF. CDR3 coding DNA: TGTGCCAGCAGTCGCGACCCTGGACAGGTCTACGAGCAGTACTTC.